A single sample gave rise to the 28 T cell receptor beta chains below, sequenced in a study of T cells in tuberculosis (dated by TCRdb to between 2017 and 2018). Library preparation was by the immunoSEQ multiplex PCR assay. TCRdb's version of the immuneACCESS table is confined to in-frame rearrangements and falls short of the full clone set. An unresolved V gene accounts for under half of the shortfall where checked; the remainder is of unknown origin. This sample lists approximately 53,000 clones; about 95% were detected once. Around 1.4% of the sample is taken by the ten largest. The time point label of this sample denotes: new active TB diagnosis, blood taken before or within 7 days of starting treatment. The source material was PBMCs, sampled at tuberculosis diagnosis. Source of these receptors: an adult with tuberculosis.

This chain uses TRBV5-1 with TRBJ1-1; D is undetermined. Trimming left V 0 bases short and J 5 bases short, with 8 bases between. Germline CDR1 and CDR2: SGHRS and YFSETQ. This CDR3 has 13 residues. CDR3 in DNA: TGCGCCAGCAGCTTGGGGGGAGTTACTGAAGCTTTCTTT. This gives the protein CASSLGGVTEAFF.

The V gene is TRBV6-5, the J gene TRBJ1-1; D unresolved. Germline V gives CDR1 MNHEY, CDR2 SVGAGI. V was cut by 3 bases and J by 7 bases, with 9 bases left in between. This CDR3 spans 12 amino acids. The CDR3 here is CASSYSFYEAFF. The CDR3 nucleotides are TGTGCCAGCAGTTATAGTTTCTATGAAGCTTTCTTT.

This clone appeared once. V is TRBV30 and J is TRBJ1-3; D unclear. V was shortened by 4 bases and J by 0 bases, with 7 bases between the two germline ends. Germline CDR1 is GTSNPN and CDR2 is SVGIG (reference sequence). The CDR3 totals 13 residues. The CDR3 DNA reads as TGTGCCTGGATGAGCATCTCTGGAAACACCATATATTTT. As protein: CAWMSISGNTIYF.

This clone was seen a few times. The chain combines TRBV10-3 with TRBJ2-7, with TRBD1 as a possible D gene (5 bases). Germline-derived CDR1 and CDR2 are ENHRY and SYGVKD. The CDR3 has 13 amino acids. With 10 bases removed from V and 6 bases from J, the gap between germline ends came to 19 bases. CDR3 sequence: CATRYRFDGEQYF. The DNA of the CDR3 is TGTGCCACCCGATACAGGTTCGACGGCGAGCAGTACTTC.

The CDR3 protein is CASSSRGKEKLFF. CDR3 bases: TGTGCCAGCAGCTCCCGAGGAAAAGAAAAACTGTTTTTT. The V and J genes are TRBV7-9 and TRBJ1-4, with unresolved D. Trimming cost V 4 bases and J 8 bases, with 11 bases left between them. This CDR3 spans 13 amino acids. CDR1 is SEHNR, CDR2 FQNEAQ, per germline (reference sequence). Based on the CDR3 plus reference TRBV7-9 and TRBJ1-4, the full variable domain is DTGVSQNPRHKITKRGQNVTFRCDPISEHNRLYWYRQTLGQGPEFLTYFQNEAQLEKSRLLSDRFSAERPKGSFSTLEIQRTEQGDSAMYLCASSSRGKEKLFFGSGTQLSVL.

The chain has TRBV4-3 and TRBJ2-7; D remains unclear. This CDR3 is 16 amino acids long. The germline V gene has CDR1 LGHNA and CDR2 YSLEER. V lost 0 bases and J lost 2, with 14 bases in between. The CDR3 coding sequence is TGCGCCAGCAGCCAAGAACGTTCCAGGTCCCCCTACGAGCAGTACTTC. It yields the protein CASSQERSRSPYEQYF.

This chain links TRBV5-4 with TRBJ1-1, with D possibly TRBD1 on 5 matching bases. Germline V lookup: CDR1 SGHNT, CDR2 YYREEE (reference sequence). V lost 0 bases, J lost 6 bases, and 6 bases lay in between. This CDR3 contains 12 residues. In nucleotides, the CDR3 is TGTGCCAGCAGCTTGGGGGGCCCTGAAGCTTTCTTT. This sequence encodes CASSLGGPEAFF.

The CDR3 reads CASSVVRGSGYEQYF. The CDR3 DNA sequence: TGTGCCAGCAGTGTGGTTAGAGGGAGTGGATACGAGCAGTACTTC. This rearrangement joins TRBV6-1 to TRBJ2-7; possibly TRBD2 for D (5 bases). Germline loops: CDR1 MNHNS, CDR2 SASEGT. The CDR3 consists of 15 residues. The V and J ends lost 4 bases and 4 bases respectively, with 17 bases between them.

The genes are TRBV6-4 and TRBJ2-2; maybe TRBD1 (6 bases). Trimming removed 6 bases at V and 6 bases at J, with 11 bases between. CDR3 length: 13 amino acids. Germline V gene data show CDR1 as MRHNA and CDR2 as SNTAGT. The chain's CDR3 is CASRQGEAGELFF. The CDR3 nucleotides read TGTGCCAGCAGACAGGGAGAGGCCGGGGAGCTGTTTTTT.

V gene TRBV19 combines with J gene TRBJ2-7, with D possibly TRBD2 on 5 matching bases. In germline, CDR1 is LNHDA, CDR2 SQIVND (reference sequence). The CDR3 runs to 14 residues. Trimming removed 4 bases from V and 2 bases from J, with 12 bases in between. In nucleotides, the CDR3 is TGTGCCAGTAGTACCACTAGTAGGGCCTACGAGCAGTACTTC. Protein sequence: CASSTTSRAYEQYF.

This clone came up once. The V call is TRBV5-4, the J call TRBJ2-2, with 9 bases fitting TRBD1. Germline assignment: CDR1 SGHNT and CDR2 YYREEE (reference sequence). The J segment lost 4 bases and the V segment lost 4 bases, leaving 11 bases of the junction unmatched. The CDR3 extends over 17 amino acids. CDR3 protein: CASSTGGLRRGTGELFF. The DNA for the CDR3 is TGTGCCAGCAGCACAGGGGGCCTCCGTCGCGGCACCGGGGAGCTGTTTTTT.

V and J are TRBV19 and TRBJ2-2, with 9 bases that match TRBD1. Germline loops: CDR1 LNHDA, CDR2 SQIVND (reference sequence). After removal of 1 base from V and 9 bases from J, the junction contained 6 bases not matched to a gene. The CDR3 loop spans 15 amino acids. CDR3 sequence (DNA): TGTGCCAGTAGTATAGCGGGGACAGGGTCCAGGGAGCTGTTTTTT. This translates into CASSIAGTGSRELFF.

In nucleotides, the CDR3 is TGTGCCAGCACCAACTTAGTCCGGGAGGGCCGCGGGGAGCTGTTTTTT. This encodes CASTNLVREGRGELFF. This chain connects TRBV7-2 to TRBJ2-2; the match to TRBD2 covers 8 bases. The CDR3 consists of 16 residues. The trim removed 7 bases at V and 7 bases at J, leaving 14 bases unmatched. Germline CDR1 and CDR2: SGHTA and FQGNSA.

The genes are TRBV4-3 and TRBJ2-2, with 10 bases lining up with TRBD2. Germline V gene sequence: CDR1 LGHNA, CDR2 YSLEER. With 0 bases clipped from V and 4 bases from J, the junction kept 11 bases outside the gene matches. CDR3 length equals 19 residues. The CDR3 sequence is CASSQDLVPGLASTGELFF. The CDR3 nucleotides are TGCGCCAGCAGCCAAGATTTGGTTCCGGGACTAGCGAGCACCGGGGAGCTGTTTTTT.

The V call is TRBV19, the J call TRBJ2-1; 8 bases fit TRBD2. CDR1 is LNHDA, CDR2 SQIVND, per germline (reference sequence). V was pared by 3 bases and J by 6 bases, with 7 bases of the junction left unmatched. The CDR3 loop spans 15 amino acids. CDR3 protein: CASSIPVGGANEQFF. The CDR3 nucleotides read TGTGCCAGTAGTATCCCCGTCGGGGGGGCCAATGAGCAGTTCTTC. Complete variable domain (other parts from reference TRBV19 and TRBJ2-1): DGGITQSPKYLFRKEGQNVTLSCEQNLNHDAMYWYRQDPGQGLRLIYYSQIVNDFQKGDIAEGYSVSREKKESFPLTVTSAQKNPTAFYLCASSIPVGGANEQFFGPGTRLTVL.

V and J are TRBV18 and TRBJ2-3, with D tentatively TRBD2 (6 bases). Germline lookup yields CDR1 KGHSH and CDR2 LQKENI. The CDR3 is 12 amino acids. Trimming took 6 bases from V and 4 from J, leaving 8 bases between them. The CDR3 loop is CASSGDSDTQYF. CDR3 in DNA: TGTGCCAGCTCCGGGGACTCAGATACGCAGTATTTT.

The gene calls are TRBV29-1 and TRBJ2-1; perhaps TRBD1 as D (5 bases). The length of the CDR3 is 13 residues. CDR1 SQVTM and CDR2 ANQGSEA come from the germline V gene. Trimming removed 3 bases from V and 9 bases from J, with 15 bases in between. CDR3 region: CSVDNKGLAEQFF. DNA for the CDR3: TGCAGCGTTGACAACAAGGGGCTCGCTGAGCAGTTCTTC.

V gene TRBV18 combines with J gene TRBJ1-2; the D gene is possibly TRBD1 (5 bases). The V gene lost 3 bases and the J gene lost 0 bases, with 14 bases spanning the gap. The germline V gene encodes CDR1 KGHSH and CDR2 LQKENI. The CDR3 length is 16 residues. The DNA of the CDR3 is TGTGCCAGCTCACCTACCGCGACAGCTTCTAACTATGGCTACACCTTC. It specifies CASSPTATASNYGYTF.

The rearrangement links TRBV30 to TRBJ2-5; TRBD2 matches 10 bases. This CDR3 has 16 amino acids. Looked up from germline, CDR1 is GTSNPN and CDR2 is SVGIG (reference sequence). J lost 2 bases, V lost 1 base, and 7 bases had no gene match. This CDR3 is CAWSAKLAGIQETQYF. The DNA for the CDR3 is TGTGCCTGGAGTGCTAAACTAGCGGGAATTCAAGAGACCCAGTACTTC.

The genes are TRBV11-2 and TRBJ2-7; D perhaps matches TRBD2 (6 bases). Trimming left V 3 bases short and J 2 bases short, with 14 bases between. CDR1 is SGHAT and CDR2 is FQNNGV in the germline V gene. The CDR3 consists of 15 residues. CDR3 sequence reads: CASSFFVGLTYEQYF. In nucleotides, the CDR3 is TGTGCCAGCAGCTTTTTTGTGGGACTCACCTACGAGCAGTACTTC.

The chain employs TRBV6-5 and TRBJ1-1, with TRBD1 as a possible D gene (5 bases). This CDR3 has 14 amino acids. Trimming shortened V by 0 bases and J by 5 bases, and 10 bases separated the two germline ends. Germline CDR1 and CDR2: MNHEY and SVGAGI. CDR3 DNA: TGTGCCAGCAGTTACTCGAGGAGGGGAACTGAAGCTTTCTTT. As protein: CASSYSRRGTEAFF.

V usage is TRBV7-9 and J usage is TRBJ2-2, with D possibly TRBD2 on 6 matching bases. Germline V gives CDR1 SEHNR, CDR2 FQNEAQ (reference sequence). The CDR3 spans 13 residues. Trimming pared 4 bases from V and 6 bases from J, leaving 9 bases between. The CDR3 region is CASSSSSAGELFF. CDR3 coding DNA: TGTGCCAGCAGCTCCTCTAGCGCCGGGGAGCTGTTTTTT.

This chain connects TRBV9 to TRBJ2-7, with D possibly being TRBD2 (6 bases). Per the germline V gene, CDR1 is SGDLS and CDR2 is YYNGEE. Trimming removed 0 bases at V and 7 bases at J, with 20 bases between. This CDR3 contains 16 residues. The CDR3 nucleotides read TGTGCCAGCAGCGTAGGAGTCGGGGCGCTGGGAGGAGAGCAGTACTTC. It yields the protein CASSVGVGALGGEQYF.

The chain combines TRBV6-6 with TRBJ2-7; perhaps TRBD2 as D (5 bases). V was trimmed by 7 bases and J by 3 bases, leaving 16 bases between them. Germline CDR1 and CDR2: MNHNY and SVGAGI (reference sequence). This CDR3 region has 14 residues. The CDR3 protein is CASNPSGGRYEQYF. CDR3 sequence (DNA): TGTGCCAGCAACCCCAGCGGAGGACGCTACGAGCAGTACTTC.

The V and J genes are TRBV30 and TRBJ1-1; D gene ambiguous. CDR1 is GTSNPN, CDR2 SVGIG, per germline (reference sequence). This CDR3 has 12 residues. V was pared by 3 bases and J by 2 bases, with 7 bases between. Here the CDR3 reads CAWSEVNTEAFF. The CDR3 DNA sequence: TGTGCCTGGAGCGAGGTCAACACTGAAGCTTTCTTT.

The V call is TRBV28, the J call TRBJ1-1; 11 positions match TRBD1. Germline-derived CDR1 and CDR2 are MDHEN and SYDVKM. The CDR3 loop spans 16 amino acids. V dropped 2 bases and J dropped 10; count of bases not matched to a gene: 12. As DNA, the CDR3 is TGTGCCAGCAGTTTAACCCCTGGACAGGGGGCACGAGGAGCTTTCTTT. Its protein is CASSLTPGQGARGAFF. Based on the CDR3 plus reference TRBV28 and TRBJ1-1, the full variable domain is DVKVTQSSRYLVKRTGEKVFLECVQDMDHENMFWYRQDPGLGLRLIYFSYDVKMKEKGDIPEGYSVSREKKERFSLILESASTNQTSMYLCASSLTPGQGARGAFFGQGTRLTVV.

The chain employs TRBV9 and TRBJ2-7, with TRBD1 matching over 9 bases. CDR1 is SGDLS, CDR2 YYNGEE, per germline. The trim removed 1 base at V and 1 base at J, leaving 6 bases unmatched. CDR3 length: 16 amino acids. DNA for the CDR3: TGTGCCAGCAGCGTACGGGACAGGGCCCTATCCTACGAGCAGTACTTC. It yields the protein CASSVRDRALSYEQYF.

The gene calls are TRBV12-5 and TRBJ2-5; TRBD2 aligns across 9 bases. This CDR3 contains 18 residues. V trimming: 0 bases; J trimming: 5 bases; junction bases outside the gene matches: 13. Germline V gene data show CDR1 as LGHNT and CDR2 as FRNRAP. The CDR3 loop reads CASGLVRGVSGRKETQYF. The CDR3 bases are TGTGCTAGTGGTTTGGTAAGGGGGGTCAGCGGGAGGAAGGAGACCCAGTACTTC.